Listed below are T cell receptor beta chains from one sample, sequenced in a study of blood T cell repertoires in COVID-19. TCRdb keeps only in-frame clones here, not all; method: immunoSEQ multiplex PCR. The table records 80,000 to 130,000 clones, just under 95% of them present only once. Sequencing was done on a sample of peripheral blood. Receptors originate from a man between 70 and 80 years old with acute or convalescent COVID-19. Both conserved end residues are part of each CDR3. The order of the fields is D gene, clone size, V gene, J gene, CDR3 protein, CDR3 DNA. A D gene is named only where the DNA matches it firmly. Not all rows give a size; the values are once, few, many and, for expanded clones, a class.

D gene: .; clone size: .; V gene: TRBV12-3/TRBV12-4; J gene: TRBJ2-5; CDR3 protein: CASGSGKETQYF; CDR3 DNA: TGTGCCAGTGGATCAGGGAAAGAGACCCAGTACTTC
D gene: TRBD2; clone size: once; V gene: TRBV6-5; J gene: TRBJ2-1; CDR3 protein: CASSYSDSGRNEQFF; CDR3 DNA: TGTGCCAGCAGTTACTCTGATAGCGGGAGGAATGAGCAGTTCTTC
D gene: TRBD2; clone size: .; V gene: TRBV6-2/TRBV6-3; J gene: TRBJ2-4; CDR3 protein: CASSLPPGLAGEVGNIQYF; CDR3 DNA: TGTGCCAGCAGCCTCCCACCGGGACTAGCGGGAGAGGTTGGAAACATTCAGTACTTC
D gene: TRBD2; clone size: .; V gene: TRBV24-1; J gene: TRBJ2-1; CDR3 protein: CATSTGGAGGPGGEQFF; CDR3 DNA: TGTGCCACATCCACGGGGGGAGCGGGAGGGCCAGGGGGCGAGCAGTTCTTC
D gene: TRBD1; clone size: once; V gene: TRBV7-9; J gene: TRBJ1-2; CDR3 protein: CASSSGQINYGYTF; CDR3 DNA: TGTGCCAGCAGCTCGGGACAGATAAACTATGGCTACACCTTC
D gene: .; clone size: .; V gene: TRBV2; J gene: TRBJ2-7; CDR3 protein: CASSLDRYSYEQYF; CDR3 DNA: TGTGCCAGCAGTTTGGACAGATACTCCTACGAGCAGTACTTC
D gene: TRBD2; clone size: .; V gene: TRBV28; J gene: TRBJ2-1; CDR3 protein: CASSPRRLAGTNEQFF; CDR3 DNA: TGTGCCAGCAGCCCCCGTCGTCTAGCGGGTACCAATGAGCAGTTCTTC
D gene: .; clone size: .; V gene: TRBV24-1; J gene: TRBJ1-2; CDR3 protein: CATSDFAGERYGYTF; CDR3 DNA: TGTGCCACCAGTGATTTCGCAGGGGAGAGGTATGGCTACACCTTC
D gene: TRBD2; clone size: .; V gene: TRBV6-5; J gene: TRBJ2-7; CDR3 protein: CASSFSGPPYEQYF; CDR3 DNA: TGTGCCAGCAGTTTTAGCGGGCCCCCCTACGAGCAGTACTTC
D gene: TRBD1; clone size: .; V gene: TRBV7-9; J gene: TRBJ1-1; CDR3 protein: CASSSGGQLLNTEAFF; CDR3 DNA: TGTGCCAGCAGCTCCGGGGGACAGCTACTGAACACTGAAGCTTTCTTT
D gene: .; clone size: .; V gene: TRBV7-9; J gene: TRBJ1-5; CDR3 protein: CASSPSLQGSSQPQHF; CDR3 DNA: TGTGCCAGCAGCCCCAGTCTCCAGGGGAGTAGTCAGCCCCAGCATTTT
D gene: .; clone size: .; V gene: TRBV6-6; J gene: TRBJ1-2; CDR3 protein: CASTGGTLYGYTF; CDR3 DNA: TGTGCCAGCACCGGGGGGACGCTCTATGGCTACACCTTC
D gene: TRBD2; clone size: .; V gene: TRBV7-3; J gene: TRBJ2-1; CDR3 protein: CASSLVPGLAGDPQFF; CDR3 DNA: TGTGCCAGCAGCTTAGTTCCGGGACTAGCGGGAGATCCCCAGTTCTTC
D gene: TRBD1; clone size: .; V gene: TRBV18; J gene: TRBJ1-1; CDR3 protein: CASSPMTGVNTEAFF; CDR3 DNA: TGTGCCAGCTCACCGATGACAGGGGTGAACACTGAAGCTTTCTTT
D gene: TRBD1; clone size: .; V gene: TRBV30; J gene: TRBJ1-2; CDR3 protein: CAWSVGLDRGTTNYGYTF; CDR3 DNA: TGTGCCTGGAGTGTAGGATTAGACAGGGGGACGACTAACTATGGCTACACCTTC
D gene: TRBD2; clone size: .; V gene: TRBV5-1; J gene: TRBJ2-7; CDR3 protein: CASSWGTTTYEQYF; CDR3 DNA: TGCGCCAGCAGCTGGGGGACTACTACTTACGAGCAGTACTTC
D gene: TRBD1; clone size: .; V gene: TRBV13; J gene: TRBJ1-5; CDR3 protein: CASSLAGQGLQPQHF; CDR3 DNA: TGTGCCAGCAGCTTAGCCGGACAGGGACTTCAGCCCCAGCATTTT
D gene: TRBD2; clone size: .; V gene: TRBV5-5; J gene: TRBJ2-1; CDR3 protein: CASSLGASGTEQFF; CDR3 DNA: TGTGCCAGCAGCTTGGGCGCTAGCGGGACTGAGCAGTTCTTC
D gene: .; clone size: .; V gene: TRBV5-1; J gene: TRBJ2-7; CDR3 protein: CASSTGGYEQYF; CDR3 DNA: TGCGCCAGCAGCACTGGAGGCTACGAGCAGTACTTC
D gene: TRBD1; clone size: .; V gene: TRBV6-6; J gene: TRBJ2-3; CDR3 protein: CASSYVAGGGDTQYF; CDR3 DNA: TGTGCCAGCAGTTACGTTGCAGGGGGCGGAGATACGCAGTATTTT
D gene: .; clone size: .; V gene: TRBV6-5; J gene: TRBJ1-2; CDR3 protein: CASRARDGGLYGYTF; CDR3 DNA: TGTGCCAGCAGAGCCCGGGACGGGGGGCTCTATGGCTACACCTTC
D gene: .; clone size: once; V gene: TRBV10-3; J gene: TRBJ1-5; CDR3 protein: CAISESNSGSSNQPQHF; CDR3 DNA: TGTGCCATCAGTGAGTCGAATAGCGGGTCAAGCAATCAGCCCCAGCATTTT
D gene: .; clone size: .; V gene: TRBV19; J gene: TRBJ2-7; CDR3 protein: CASSGDSSYEQYF; CDR3 DNA: TGTGCCAGTAGTGGCGACAGTTCCTACGAGCAGTACTTC
D gene: TRBD2; clone size: once; V gene: TRBV19; J gene: TRBJ2-7; CDR3 protein: CASSISSGSSYEQYF; CDR3 DNA: TGTGCCAGTAGTATTTCGAGCGGGAGCTCCTACGAGCAGTACTTC
D gene: TRBD2; clone size: once; V gene: TRBV30; J gene: TRBJ2-5; CDR3 protein: CAWSGPSGGNTETQYF; CDR3 DNA: TGTGCCTGGAGTGGCCCGAGCGGGGGGAATACGGAGACCCAGTACTTC
D gene: .; clone size: .; V gene: TRBV18; J gene: TRBJ1-2; CDR3 protein: CASSPGFRGIGYTF; CDR3 DNA: TGTGCCAGCTCACCAGGATTCAGGGGTATAGGCTACACCTTC
D gene: .; clone size: .; V gene: TRBV13; J gene: TRBJ2-7; CDR3 protein: CASSTGTPYEQYF; CDR3 DNA: TGTGCCAGCAGCACCGGGACACCCTACGAGCAGTACTTC
D gene: TRBD1; clone size: once; V gene: TRBV6-1; J gene: TRBJ2-2; CDR3 protein: CASSARGQGGTGELFF; CDR3 DNA: TGTGCCAGCAGTGCTCGTGGACAGGGAGGCACCGGGGAGCTGTTTTTT
D gene: .; clone size: .; V gene: TRBV5-1; J gene: TRBJ1-1; CDR3 protein: CASSPMYGGTEAFF; CDR3 DNA: TGCGCCAGCAGCCCGATGTACGGAGGCACTGAAGCTTTCTTT
D gene: .; clone size: once; V gene: TRBV10-3; J gene: TRBJ1-2; CDR3 protein: CAISVREGLNGYTF; CDR3 DNA: TGTGCCATCAGTGTGCGAGAGGGTTTAAATGGCTACACCTTC
D gene: .; clone size: .; V gene: TRBV10-3; J gene: TRBJ2-7; CDR3 protein: CAISGTGTLVAGPYEQYF; CDR3 DNA: TGTGCCATCAGTGGGACCGGGACACTTGTAGCGGGCCCCTACGAGCAGTACTTC
D gene: TRBD1; clone size: .; V gene: TRBV9; J gene: TRBJ1-3; CDR3 protein: CASSVSGTGGSGNTIYF; CDR3 DNA: TGTGCCAGCAGCGTCTCTGGGACAGGGGGGTCGGGAAACACCATATATTTT